Given below is one TCR beta chain in context. The data originate from a study of shared clonotypes between healthy human individuals. Naive CD8 populations comprised CD45RO-negative cells positively selected for CCR7, excluding terminally differentiated effector memory CD45RA+ cells. The CDR3 runs to 16 residues. V gave up 4 bases and J gave up 3 bases, with 15 bases separating them. Germline V gives CDR1 LGHNA, CDR2 YSLEER. The protocol was immunoSEQ multiplex PCR, while the TCRdb copy is restricted to in-frame clones and leaves out a portion. Among 2 million to 2.5 million clones listed, about 92% were seen once.

Sequencing used naive CD8+ T cells from PBMCs. The source is a man in his late teens or twenties in good health. Some clones in this sample may be carry-over from other donors' samples. The chain links TRBV4-3 to TRBJ1-4; D might be TRBD1 (6 bases). CDR3 in DNA: TGCGCCAGCAGCCTTGGTTTGGGACAAGCTAATGAAAAACTGTTTTTT. This translates into CASSLGLGQANEKLFF.